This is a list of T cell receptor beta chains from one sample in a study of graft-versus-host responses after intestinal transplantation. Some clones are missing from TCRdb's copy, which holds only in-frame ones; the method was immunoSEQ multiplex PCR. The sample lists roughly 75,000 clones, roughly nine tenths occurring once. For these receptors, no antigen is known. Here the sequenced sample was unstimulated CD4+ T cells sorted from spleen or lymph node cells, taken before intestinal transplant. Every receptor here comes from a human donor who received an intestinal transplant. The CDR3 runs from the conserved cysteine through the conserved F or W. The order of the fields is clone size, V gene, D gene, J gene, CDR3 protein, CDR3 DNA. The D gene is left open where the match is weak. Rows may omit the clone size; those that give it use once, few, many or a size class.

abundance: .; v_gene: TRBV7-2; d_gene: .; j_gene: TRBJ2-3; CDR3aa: CASWVEGPNTDTQYF; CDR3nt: TGTGCCAGCTGGGTGGAGGGGCCTAACACAGATACGCAGTATTTT
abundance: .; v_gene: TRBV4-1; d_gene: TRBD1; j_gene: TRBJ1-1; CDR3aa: CASSQDRGQGVSTEAFF; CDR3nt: TGCGCCAGCAGCCAAGACCGAGGACAGGGGGTGTCCACTGAAGCTTTCTTT
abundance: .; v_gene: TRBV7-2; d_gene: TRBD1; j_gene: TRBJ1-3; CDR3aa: CASSQQGFGNTIYF; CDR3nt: TGTGCCAGCAGCCAACAGGGGTTTGGAAACACCATATATTTT
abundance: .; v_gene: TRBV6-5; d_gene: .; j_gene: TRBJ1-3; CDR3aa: CASSYSRQHGNTIYF; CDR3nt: TGTGCCAGCAGTTACTCGCGACAGCATGGAAACACCATATATTTT
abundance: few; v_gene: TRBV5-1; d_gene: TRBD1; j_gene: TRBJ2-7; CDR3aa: CASSTGTGAYEQYF; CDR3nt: TGCGCCAGCAGCACCGGGACAGGGGCCTACGAGCAGTACTTC
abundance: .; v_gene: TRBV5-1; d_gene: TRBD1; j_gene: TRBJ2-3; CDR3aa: CASSLGQGNTDTQYF; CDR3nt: TGCGCCAGCAGCTTGGGACAGGGGAACACAGATACGCAGTATTTT
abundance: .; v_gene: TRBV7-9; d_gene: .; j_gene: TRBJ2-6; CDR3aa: CASSLVWGVDSGANVLTF; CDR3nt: TGTGCCAGCAGCTTAGTTTGGGGGGTGGACTCTGGGGCCAACGTCCTGACTTTC
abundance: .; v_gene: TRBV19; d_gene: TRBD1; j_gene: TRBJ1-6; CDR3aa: CASSLSLGRGQNSPLHF; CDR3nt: TGTGCCAGTAGCCTAAGCCTGGGCAGGGGGCAGAATTCACCCCTCCACTTT
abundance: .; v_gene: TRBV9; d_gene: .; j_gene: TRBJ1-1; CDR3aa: CASSVDLGSSAEAFF; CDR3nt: TGTGCCAGCAGCGTAGACCTCGGGAGTAGTGCTGAAGCTTTCTTT
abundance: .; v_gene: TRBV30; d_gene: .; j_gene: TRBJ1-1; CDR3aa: CAWSPIVRDTEAFF; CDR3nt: TGTGCCTGGAGCCCCATTGTTCGGGACACTGAAGCTTTCTTT
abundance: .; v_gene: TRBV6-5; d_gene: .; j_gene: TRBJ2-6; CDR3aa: CASAQSGANVLTF; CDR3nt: TGTGCCAGCGCTCAGTCAGGGGCCAACGTCCTGACTTTC
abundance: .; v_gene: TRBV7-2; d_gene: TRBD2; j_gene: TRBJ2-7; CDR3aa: CASSFASGGEYEQYF; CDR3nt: TGTGCCAGCAGCTTCGCTAGCGGGGGGGAATACGAGCAGTACTTC
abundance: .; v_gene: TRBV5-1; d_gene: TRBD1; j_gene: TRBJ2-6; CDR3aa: CASSLVTGVTPGANVLTF; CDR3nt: TGCGCCAGCAGCTTGGTTACAGGGGTAACGCCTGGGGCCAACGTCCTGACTTTC
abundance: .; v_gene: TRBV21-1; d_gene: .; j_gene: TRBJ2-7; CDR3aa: CASSVGTDYEQYF; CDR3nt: TGTGCCAGCAGCGTAGGGACAGACTACGAGCAGTACTTC
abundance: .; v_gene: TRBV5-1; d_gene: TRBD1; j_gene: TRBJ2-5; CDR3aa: CASSPAPDRSAQYF; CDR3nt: TGCGCCAGCAGCCCCGCCCCGGACAGGTCGGCCCAGTACTTC
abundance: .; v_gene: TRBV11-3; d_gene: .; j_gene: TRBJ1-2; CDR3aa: CASSLDSRGRNYGYTF; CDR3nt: TGTGCCAGCAGCTTAGATTCAAGGGGCAGGAACTATGGCTACACCTTC
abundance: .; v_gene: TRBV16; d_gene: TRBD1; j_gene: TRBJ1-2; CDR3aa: CASSQLGQGYGYTF; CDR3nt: TGTGCCAGCAGCCAATTGGGACAGGGATATGGCTACACCTTC
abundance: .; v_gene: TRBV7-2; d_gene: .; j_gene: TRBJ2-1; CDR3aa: CASSLLTAYNEQFF; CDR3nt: TGTGCCAGCAGTTTATTGACAGCGTACAATGAGCAGTTCTTC
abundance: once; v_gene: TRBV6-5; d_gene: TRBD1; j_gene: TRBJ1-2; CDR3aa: CASSYVAGGGYTF; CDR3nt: TGTGCCAGCAGTTACGTGGCAGGGGGAGGCTACACCTTC
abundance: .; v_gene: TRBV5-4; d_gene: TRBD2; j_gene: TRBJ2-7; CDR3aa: CASSTEPGLAGYEQYF; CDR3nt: TGTGCCAGCAGCACGGAGCCGGGACTAGCGGGCTACGAGCAGTACTTC
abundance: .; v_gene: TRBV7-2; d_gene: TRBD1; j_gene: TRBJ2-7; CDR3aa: CASSESGGKIIYYEQYF; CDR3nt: TGTGCCAGCAGCGAATCAGGGGGAAAAATTATCTACTACGAGCAGTACTTC
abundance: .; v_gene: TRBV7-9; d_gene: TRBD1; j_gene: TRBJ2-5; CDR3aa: CASSLALSDRGGETQYF; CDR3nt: TGTGCCAGCAGCTTAGCCCTTTCGGACAGGGGTGGAGAGACCCAGTACTTC
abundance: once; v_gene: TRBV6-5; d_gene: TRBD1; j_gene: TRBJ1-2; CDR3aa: CASTPGQGRYTF; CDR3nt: TGTGCCAGCACCCCAGGACAGGGCCGCTACACCTTC
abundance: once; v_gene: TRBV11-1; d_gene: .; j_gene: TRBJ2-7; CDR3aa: CASSSTSLLEQYF; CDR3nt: TGTGCCAGCAGCTCCACGAGCCTTCTCGAGCAGTACTTC
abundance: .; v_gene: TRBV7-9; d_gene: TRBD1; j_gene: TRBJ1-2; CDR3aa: CASSSWTGHGYTF; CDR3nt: TGTGCCAGCAGCTCGTGGACAGGGCATGGCTACACCTTC